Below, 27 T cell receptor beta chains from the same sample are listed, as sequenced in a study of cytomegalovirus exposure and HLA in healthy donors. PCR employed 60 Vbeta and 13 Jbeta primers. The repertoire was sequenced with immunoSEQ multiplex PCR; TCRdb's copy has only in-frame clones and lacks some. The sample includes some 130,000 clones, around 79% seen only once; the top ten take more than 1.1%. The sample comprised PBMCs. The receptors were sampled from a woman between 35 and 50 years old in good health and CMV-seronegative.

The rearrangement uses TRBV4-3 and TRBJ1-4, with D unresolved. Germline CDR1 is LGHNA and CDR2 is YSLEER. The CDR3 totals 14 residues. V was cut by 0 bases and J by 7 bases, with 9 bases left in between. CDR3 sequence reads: CASSQEFQSEKLFF. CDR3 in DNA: TGCGCCAGCAGCCAAGAATTCCAGTCTGAAAAACTGTTTTTT.

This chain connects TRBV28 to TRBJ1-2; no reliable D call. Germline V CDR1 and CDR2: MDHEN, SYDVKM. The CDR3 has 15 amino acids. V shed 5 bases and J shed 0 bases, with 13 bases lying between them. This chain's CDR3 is CASSRGLLTNYGYTF. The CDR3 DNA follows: TGTGCCAGCAGTCGTGGACTGCTTACTAACTATGGCTACACCTTC.

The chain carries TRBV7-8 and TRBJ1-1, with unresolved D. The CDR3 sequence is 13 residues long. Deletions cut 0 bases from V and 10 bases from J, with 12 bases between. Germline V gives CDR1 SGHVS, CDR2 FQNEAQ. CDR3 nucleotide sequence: TGTGCCAGCAGCTTAGCTATGGAACGGGGAGCTTTCTTT. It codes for CASSLAMERGAFF.

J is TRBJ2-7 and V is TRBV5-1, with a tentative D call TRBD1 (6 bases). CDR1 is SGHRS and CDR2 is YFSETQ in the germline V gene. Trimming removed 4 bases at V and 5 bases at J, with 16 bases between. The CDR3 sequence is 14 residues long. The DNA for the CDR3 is TGCGCCAGCAGCCCCGGGACATCAACCCACGAGCAGTACTTC. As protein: CASSPGTSTHEQYF.

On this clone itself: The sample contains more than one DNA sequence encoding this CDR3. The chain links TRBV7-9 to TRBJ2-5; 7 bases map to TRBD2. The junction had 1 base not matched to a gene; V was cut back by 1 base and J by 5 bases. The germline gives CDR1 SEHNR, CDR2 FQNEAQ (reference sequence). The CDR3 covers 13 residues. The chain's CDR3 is CASSLVGGETQYF. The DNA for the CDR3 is TGTGCCAGCAGCTTAGTGGGGGGGGAGACCCAGTACTTC.

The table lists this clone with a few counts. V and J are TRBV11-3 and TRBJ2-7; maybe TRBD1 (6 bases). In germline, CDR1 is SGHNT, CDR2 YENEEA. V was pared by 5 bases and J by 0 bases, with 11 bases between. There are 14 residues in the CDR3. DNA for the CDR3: TGTGCCAGCAGCCCAGGGGTCCTCTCCTACGAGCAGTACTTC. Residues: CASSPGVLSYEQYF.

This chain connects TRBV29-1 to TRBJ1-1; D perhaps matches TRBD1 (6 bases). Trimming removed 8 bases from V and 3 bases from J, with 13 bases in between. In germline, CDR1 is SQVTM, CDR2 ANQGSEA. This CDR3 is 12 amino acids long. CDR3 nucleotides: TGCAGCACCTTAACAGGGTACACTGAAGCTTTCTTT. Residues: CSTLTGYTEAFF.

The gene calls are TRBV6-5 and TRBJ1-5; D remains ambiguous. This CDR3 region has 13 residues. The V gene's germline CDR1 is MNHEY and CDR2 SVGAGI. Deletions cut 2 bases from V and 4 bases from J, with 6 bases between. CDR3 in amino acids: CASSYVENQPQHF. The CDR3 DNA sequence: TGTGCCAGCAGTTACGTTGAGAATCAGCCCCAGCATTTT.

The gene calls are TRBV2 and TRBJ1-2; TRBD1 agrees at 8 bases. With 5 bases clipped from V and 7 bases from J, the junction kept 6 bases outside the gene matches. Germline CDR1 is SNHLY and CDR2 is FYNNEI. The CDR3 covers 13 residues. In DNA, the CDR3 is TGTGCCAGCAGTCCCTCCCAGGGGGCTGGCTACACCTTC. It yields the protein CASSPSQGAGYTF.

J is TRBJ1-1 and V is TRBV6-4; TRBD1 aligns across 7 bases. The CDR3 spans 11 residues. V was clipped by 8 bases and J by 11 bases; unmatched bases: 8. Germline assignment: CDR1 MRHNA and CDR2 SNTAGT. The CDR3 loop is CASRDSRWAFF. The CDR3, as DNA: TGTGCCAGCCGGGACAGTAGATGGGCTTTCTTT.

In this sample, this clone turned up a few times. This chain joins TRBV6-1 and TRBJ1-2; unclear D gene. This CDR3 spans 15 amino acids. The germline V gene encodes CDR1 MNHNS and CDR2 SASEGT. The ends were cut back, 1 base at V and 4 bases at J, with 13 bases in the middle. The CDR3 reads CASSEETMGSYGYTF. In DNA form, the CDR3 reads TGTGCCAGCAGTGAAGAGACCATGGGGAGCTATGGCTACACCTTC.

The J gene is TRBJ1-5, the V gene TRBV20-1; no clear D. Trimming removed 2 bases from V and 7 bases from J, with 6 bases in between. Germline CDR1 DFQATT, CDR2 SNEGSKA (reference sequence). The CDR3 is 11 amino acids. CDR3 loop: CSARSGQPQHF. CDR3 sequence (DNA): TGCAGTGCTAGAAGCGGCCAGCCCCAGCATTTT.

The CDR3 sequence: CASSSPGYTEAFF. The DNA for the CDR3 is TGTGCCAGCAGTTCTCCAGGGTACACTGAAGCTTTCTTT. The chain recombines TRBV6-5 with TRBJ1-1, with D perhaps matching TRBD1 (5 bases). The CDR3 contains 13 residues. CDR1 is MNHEY, CDR2 SVGAGI, per germline. Trimming left V 4 bases short and J 3 bases short, with 9 bases between.

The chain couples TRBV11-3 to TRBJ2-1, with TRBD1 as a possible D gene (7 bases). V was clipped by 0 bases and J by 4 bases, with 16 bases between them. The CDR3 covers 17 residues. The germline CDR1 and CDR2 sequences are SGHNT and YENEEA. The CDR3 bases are TGTGCCAGCAGCTTAGATGGTCGCCAGGGGGGATACAATGAGCAGTTCTTC. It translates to CASSLDGRQGGYNEQFF. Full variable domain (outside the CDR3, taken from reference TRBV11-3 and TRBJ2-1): EAGVVQSPRYKIIEKKQPVAFWCNPISGHNTLYWYLQNLGQGPELLIRYENEEAVDDSQLPKDRFSAERLKGVDSTLKIQPAELGDSAVYLCASSLDGRQGGYNEQFFGPGTRLTVL.

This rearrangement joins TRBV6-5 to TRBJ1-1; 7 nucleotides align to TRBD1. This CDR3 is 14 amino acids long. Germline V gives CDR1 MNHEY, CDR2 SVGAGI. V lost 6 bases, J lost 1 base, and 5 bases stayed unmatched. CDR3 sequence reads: CASSEGQTNTEAFF. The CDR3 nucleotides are TGTGCCAGCAGCGAGGGACAGACGAACACTGAAGCTTTCTTT.

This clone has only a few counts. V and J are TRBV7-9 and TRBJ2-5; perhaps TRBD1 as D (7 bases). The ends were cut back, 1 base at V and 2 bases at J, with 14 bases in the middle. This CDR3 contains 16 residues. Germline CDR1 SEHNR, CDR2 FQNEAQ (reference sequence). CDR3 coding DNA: TGTGCCAGCAGCTTAGGTTTTTCAGGGGGGCAAGAGACCCAGTACTTC. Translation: CASSLGFSGGQETQYF.

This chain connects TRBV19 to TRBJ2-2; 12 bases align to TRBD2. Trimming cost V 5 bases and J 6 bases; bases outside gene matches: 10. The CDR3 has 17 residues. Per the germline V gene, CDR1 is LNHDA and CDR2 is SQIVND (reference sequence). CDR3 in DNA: TGTGCCAGTAGTCTGCGACTAGCGGGGGACCGCCCCGGGGAGCTGTTTTTT. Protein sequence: CASSLRLAGDRPGELFF.

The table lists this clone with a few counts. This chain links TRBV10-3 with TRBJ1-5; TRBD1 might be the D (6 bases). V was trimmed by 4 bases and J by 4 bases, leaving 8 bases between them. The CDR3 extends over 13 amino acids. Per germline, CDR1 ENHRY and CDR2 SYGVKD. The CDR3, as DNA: TGTGCCATCAGTGCACAGGGTAATCAGCCCCAGCATTTT. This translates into CAISAQGNQPQHF.

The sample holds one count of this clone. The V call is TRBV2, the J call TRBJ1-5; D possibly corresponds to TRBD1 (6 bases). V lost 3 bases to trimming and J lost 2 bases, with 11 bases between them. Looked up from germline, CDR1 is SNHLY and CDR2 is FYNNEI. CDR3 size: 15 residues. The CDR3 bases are TGTGCCAGCAGTGATGCCCGACAGGGCAATCAGCCCCAGCATTTT. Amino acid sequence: CASSDARQGNQPQHF.

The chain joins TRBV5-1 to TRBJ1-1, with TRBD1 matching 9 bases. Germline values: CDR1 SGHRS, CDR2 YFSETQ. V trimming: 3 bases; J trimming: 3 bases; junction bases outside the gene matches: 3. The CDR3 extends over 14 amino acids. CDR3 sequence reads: CASSWTGAYTEAFF. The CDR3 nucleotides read TGCGCCAGCAGCTGGACAGGGGCGTACACTGAAGCTTTCTTT.

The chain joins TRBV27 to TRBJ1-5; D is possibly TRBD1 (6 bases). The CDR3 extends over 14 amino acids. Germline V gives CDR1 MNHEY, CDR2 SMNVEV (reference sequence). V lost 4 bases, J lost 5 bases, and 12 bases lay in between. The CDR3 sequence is CASSSLQGYQPQHF. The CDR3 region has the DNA TGTGCCAGCAGTTCGTTACAGGGATATCAGCCCCAGCATTTT.

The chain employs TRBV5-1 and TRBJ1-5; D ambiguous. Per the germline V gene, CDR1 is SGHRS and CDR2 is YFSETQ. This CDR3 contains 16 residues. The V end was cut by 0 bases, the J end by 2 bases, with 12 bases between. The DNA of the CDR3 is TGCGCCAGCAGCTTGGGGGCGTCATCGGGCAATCAGCCCCAGCATTTT. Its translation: CASSLGASSGNQPQHF.

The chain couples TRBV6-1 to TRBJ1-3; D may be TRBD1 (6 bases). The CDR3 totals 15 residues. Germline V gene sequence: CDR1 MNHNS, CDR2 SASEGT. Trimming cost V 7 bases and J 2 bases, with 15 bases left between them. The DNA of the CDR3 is TGTGCCAGCAACTATGACAGGTCTACTGGAAACACCATATATTTT. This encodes CASNYDRSTGNTIYF.

CDR3 amino acids: CASSYSDRWGYTF. Here the CDR3 DNA reads TGTGCCAGCAGTTACTCCGACAGGTGGGGCTACACCTTC. The genes are TRBV6-5 and TRBJ1-2; D may be TRBD1 (6 bases). The germline V and J ends were trimmed by 0 bases and 8 bases, with 10 bases remaining between them. The CDR3 is 13 residues long. In germline, CDR1 is MNHEY, CDR2 SVGAGI.

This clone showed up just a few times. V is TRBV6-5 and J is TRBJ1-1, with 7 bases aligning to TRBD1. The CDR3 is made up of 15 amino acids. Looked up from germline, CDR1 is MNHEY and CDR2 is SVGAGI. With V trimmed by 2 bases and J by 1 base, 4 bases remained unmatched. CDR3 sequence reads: CASSYMTGSNTEAFF. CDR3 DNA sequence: TGTGCCAGCAGTTACATGACAGGGTCGAACACTGAAGCTTTCTTT.

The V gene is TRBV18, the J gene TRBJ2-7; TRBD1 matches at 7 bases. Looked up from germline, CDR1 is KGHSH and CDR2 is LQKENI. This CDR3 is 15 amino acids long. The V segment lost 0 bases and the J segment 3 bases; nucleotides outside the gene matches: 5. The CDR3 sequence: CASSPPASGGYEQYF. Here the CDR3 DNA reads TGTGCCAGCTCACCACCGGCTTCAGGGGGCTACGAGCAGTACTTC.

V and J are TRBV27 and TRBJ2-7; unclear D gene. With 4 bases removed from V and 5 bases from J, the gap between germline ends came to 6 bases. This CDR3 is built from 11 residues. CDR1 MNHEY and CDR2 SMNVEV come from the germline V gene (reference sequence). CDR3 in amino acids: CASSSRHEQYF. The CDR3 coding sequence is TGTGCCAGCAGTTCGCGTCACGAGCAGTACTTC.